This T cell receptor (beta chain) was sequenced in a study of neurological immune-mediated disorders. General observations from the study: The most TCR clonal expansion was seen in HTLV-1-associated myelopathy, and the least was seen in multiple sclerosis, which fell below healthy controls.

This CDR3 contains 15 residues. Germline V lookup: CDR1 DFQATT, CDR2 SNEGSKA (reference sequence). V trimming: 5 bases; J trimming: 8 bases; junction bases outside the gene matches: 14. Ten or more counts support this clonotype. Antigen unknown. MiXCR, applied by TCRdb to the 5' RACE reads, yields one record per CDR3 protein. The table records tens of thousands of distinct CDR3 sequences, 11% to 15% of them present only once. This TCR came from a woman in her forties or fifties with HTLV-1-associated myelopathy (HAM/TSP). J is TRBJ1-2 and V is TRBV20-1; 10 bases line up with TRBD1. Input material: PBMCs. The DNA for the CDR3 is TGCAGTGCTCCCTCACAGCCCGGACAGGGGGACGGCTACACCTTC. Encoded protein: CSAPSQPGQGDGYTF.